The clone carrying this T cell receptor (beta chain) was detected only a few times. The CDR3 covers 14 residues. The V gene's germline CDR1 is LNHNV and CDR2 YYDKDF (reference sequence). V was pared by 1 base and J by 5 bases, with 9 bases between. The TCR library protocol was used to attach unique molecular identifiers. These identifiers were attached to individual cDNA molecules. TCRdb ran MiXCR on the 5' RACE reads and lists one entry per CDR3 protein. The sample contains 80,000 to 95,000 distinct CDR3 sequences, roughly 15% of which appear only once. The data are from a study of early T cells in non-severe SARS-CoV-2 infection.

The chain is built from TRBV15 and TRBJ2-1, with unresolved D. Sample: whole blood. This sequence was found in an adult who was a healthcare worker with PCR-confirmed SARS-CoV-2 infection or an uninfected control (not recorded which). The CDR3 bases are TGTGCCACCAGCAGAGTGGAACCTAACAATGAGCAGTTCTTC. It codes for CATSRVEPNNEQFF.